Sequencing of this T cell receptor beta chain was carried out in a study of a mutant IDH1 vaccine in newly diagnosed glioma. Study summary: Across weeks 1, 3, 5, 7, 11, 15, 19 and 23, patients received a vaccination each time, eight in all. Patients' prior therapy spanned radiotherapy, temozolomide, or both; most underwent both.

Time point meaning: week 5, during vaccination. Doses comprised 300 ug of mutant IDH1 20-mer peptide each, plus topical imiquimod. The assay was immunoSEQ multiplex PCR, and TCRdb's table has in-frame clones only and misses some. The sample lists 37,000 or so clones, roughly 80% seen once, with more than 20% in the top ten. This clone appeared a few times. The target antigen is unknown. The sequences come from PBMCs, collected from a glioma patient whose treatment included an IDH1 peptide vaccine. The sequence derives from a man aged 25 to 40 with glioma.

CDR3 sequence: CARSLATTLMNTEAFF. The CDR3 DNA sequence: TGTGCCAGAAGCTTGGCCACCACACTCATGAACACTGAAGCTTTCTTT. This chain links TRBV5-3 with TRBJ1-1; no clear D gene. TRBV5-3 is known as an ORF, though its function is uncertain. The CDR3 covers 16 residues. Trimming left V 0 bases short and J 0 bases short, with 12 bases between.